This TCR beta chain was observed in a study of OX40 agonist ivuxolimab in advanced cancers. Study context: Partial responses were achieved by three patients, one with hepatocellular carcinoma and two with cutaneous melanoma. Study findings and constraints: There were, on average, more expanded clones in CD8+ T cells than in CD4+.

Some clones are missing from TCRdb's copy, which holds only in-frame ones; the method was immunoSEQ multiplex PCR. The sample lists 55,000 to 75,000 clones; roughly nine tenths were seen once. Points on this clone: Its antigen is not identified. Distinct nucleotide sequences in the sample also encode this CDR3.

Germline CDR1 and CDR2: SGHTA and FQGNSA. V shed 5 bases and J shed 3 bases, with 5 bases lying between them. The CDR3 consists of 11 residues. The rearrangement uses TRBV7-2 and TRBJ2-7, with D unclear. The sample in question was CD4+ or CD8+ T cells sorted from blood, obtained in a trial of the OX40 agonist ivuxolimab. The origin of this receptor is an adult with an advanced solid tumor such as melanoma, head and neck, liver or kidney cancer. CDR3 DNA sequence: TGTGCCAGCAGCCTGAGCTACGAGCAGTACTTC. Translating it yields CASSLSYEQYF.